This T cell receptor (beta chain) was captured in a study of CD4 T cells in relation to SARS-CoV-2 and coronaviruses. Study context: Patient ages ranged from about 20 to 72, median 38.

The protocol was immunoSEQ multiplex PCR, while the TCRdb copy is restricted to in-frame clones and leaves out a portion. The sample records tens of thousands of clones, 80% to 90% being singletons. This clone appeared once. The CDR3 has 16 residues. The V and J ends lost 5 bases and 2 bases respectively, with 15 bases between them. Per germline, CDR1 LNHNV and CDR2 YYDKDF (reference sequence). The clonotype originates from an adult with COVID-19. This chain connects TRBV15 to TRBJ1-4; no definite D call. Source material: memory CD4+ T cells from PBMCs. The CDR3 region has the DNA TGTGCCACCAGCGCCCGGACCGCCGCTACTAATGAAAAACTGTTTTTT. This encodes CATSARTAATNEKLFF.